This is a list of T cell receptor beta chains from one sample in a study of T-cell memory formation after mild COVID-19. TCRdb redid the calling of the 5' RACE reads with MiXCR, one entry per CDR3 protein. The sample has about 150,000 distinct CDR3 sequences, over 10% seen once. The sequenced sample consisted of PBMCs or a T cell subset sorted from them (not recorded which). These receptors were obtained from a man aged 18-30 years who had mild COVID-19 (a few samples of this study predate the infection). Cell type and time point are not known. The CDR3 runs from the conserved cysteine through the conserved F or W. The order of the fields is V gene, J gene, D gene, clone size, CDR3 DNA, CDR3 protein. D genes are given only for firm matches. Size is stated for part of the rows, as once, few or many counts, or as a class when the clone is expanded.

>TRBV7-8|TRBJ2-5|.|few
TGTGCCAGCAGCCAGTACCGGGTCTCGACCAGAGAGACCCAGTACTTC
CASSQYRVSTRETQYF
>TRBV3-1|TRBJ2-7|TRBD2|few
TGTGCCAGCAGCCAAGGTTGGACTAGCGGGGGCTACGAGCAGTACTTC
CASSQGWTSGGYEQYF
>TRBV7-9|TRBJ1-1|.|.
TGTGCCAGCAGCTTAGGGCTCCGGGCAACTGAAGCTTTCTTT
CASSLGLRATEAFF
>TRBV27|TRBJ2-1|TRBD2|few
TGTGCCAGCCTCTTTGTAGCGGGGGCCTACAATGAGCAGTTCTTC
CASLFVAGAYNEQFF
>TRBV7-2|TRBJ2-6|.|few
TGTGCCAGCAGCTTATGGACGGGGTCTGGGGCCAACGTCCTGACTTTC
CASSLWTGSGANVLTF
>TRBV20-1|TRBJ1-5|TRBD1|few
TGCAGTGCTGTACGACAGGGGCATCAGCCCCAGCATTTT
CSAVRQGHQPQHF
>TRBV7-2|TRBJ2-3|TRBD2|few
TGTGCCAGCAGCTTAGTCGGGGGGGGTAGCACAGATACGCAGTATTTT
CASSLVGGGSTDTQYF
>TRBV6-2/TRBV6-3|TRBJ2-5|TRBD2|.
TGTGCCAGCAGCCGCCGGACTAGCGGGGAAGGAGAGACCCAGTACTTC
CASSRRTSGEGETQYF
>TRBV5-1|TRBJ2-5|TRBD2|few
TGCGCCAGCAGCGGCATAGCGGGGGTCGAGACCCAGTACTTC
CASSGIAGVETQYF
>TRBV7-2|TRBJ2-5|.|few
TGTGCCAGCAGCTTAGACTCTTCTGAAGCGCACTTC
CASSLDSSEAHF
>TRBV6-6|TRBJ1-5|.|.
TGTGCCAGCAGAACCGACAGGAGTAGCAATCAGCCCCAGCATTTT
CASRTDRSSNQPQHF
>TRBV7-2|TRBJ1-3|TRBD1|few
TGTGCCAGCAGCTCGGACAGGGGGGCCTCTGGAAACACCATATATTTT
CASSSDRGASGNTIYF
>TRBV12-3/TRBV12-4|TRBJ2-3|TRBD1|many
TGTGCCAGCAGTTTAGGACAGGGGGTGGATACGCAGTATTTT
CASSLGQGVDTQYF